The 3 T cell receptor beta chains below were found in one sample sequenced in a study of T cells in narcolepsy. Profiled with immunoSEQ multiplex PCR; TCRdb holds only in-frame clones, not every one. The top ten hold 0.7% to 0.75% of the sample, which has some 23,000 clones, around 83% seen once. The sequencing sample was made of CD45RA- memory CD4+ T cells from PBMCs. These receptors were collected from a human donor with narcolepsy.

V and J are TRBV19 and TRBJ2-1; 8 bases match TRBD2. Germline V gene sequence: CDR1 LNHDA, CDR2 SQIVND (reference sequence). V shed 3 bases, J shed 9 bases, and the junction held 10 bases outside the gene matches. The CDR3 consists of 15 residues. CDR3 bases: TGTGCCAGTAGTATTATAAGCGGGAGCCCCGCTGAGCAGTTCTTC. This codes for CASSIISGSPAEQFF.

This rearrangement joins TRBV6-1 to TRBJ2-7, with TRBD2 as a possible D gene (6 bases). V lost 3 bases and J 2 bases, leaving 20 bases between the germline ends. This CDR3 has 17 amino acids. Germline-derived CDR1 and CDR2 are MNHNS and SASEGT. For the CDR3, the DNA is TGTGCCAGCAGTGACCCACCGGACCGGGGACTTCCCTACGAGCAGTACTTC. This sequence encodes CASSDPPDRGLPYEQYF.

This sequence joins TRBV5-1 and TRBJ1-2; TRBD1 matches 7 bases. The CDR3 contains 14 residues. Germline-derived CDR1 and CDR2 are SGHRS and YFSETQ. The trim removed 3 bases at V and 0 bases at J, leaving 2 bases unmatched. This chain's CDR3 is CASSWDSSNYGYTF. CDR3 coding DNA: TGCGCCAGCAGCTGGGACAGTTCTAACTATGGCTACACCTTC.